These 11 T cell receptor beta chains share one sample of origin, sequenced in a study of early T cells in non-severe SARS-CoV-2 infection. TCRdb reanalysed the 5' RACE reads using MiXCR and keeps one entry per CDR3 protein. The sample contains about 83,000 distinct CDR3 sequences, 10% to 15% of which appear only once. The sample comprised whole blood. Every receptor here comes from an adult who was a healthcare worker with PCR-confirmed SARS-CoV-2 infection or an uninfected control (not recorded which).

This clonotype was seen ten or more times. The V gene is TRBV3-1, the J gene TRBJ2-4; 8 bases map to TRBD2. Germline V gene lookup returns CDR1 LGHDT and CDR2 YNNKEL (reference sequence). The CDR3 loop spans 15 amino acids. Germline trimming cut 0 bases from V and 6 bases from J; bases unmatched to any gene: 4. The CDR3 coding sequence is TGTGCCAGCAGCCAAGAGCCGGGAGGGCCAAACATTCAGTACTTC. Translation gives CASSQEPGGPNIQYF.

This sequence joins TRBV18 and TRBJ2-3; possible D gene TRBD2, 6 bases. The V gene's germline CDR1 is KGHSH and CDR2 LQKENI. V was trimmed by 1 base and J by 1 base, leaving 12 bases between them. The CDR3 runs 16 residues. This CDR3 reads CASSPQSSVGTDTQYF. CDR3 sequence (DNA): TGTGCCAGCTCACCACAGTCTAGCGTGGGCACAGATACGCAGTATTTT.

The rearrangement joins TRBV12-3 or TRBV12-4 to TRBJ1-2; D gene uncertain. The V gene lost 4 bases and the J gene lost 8 bases, with 11 bases spanning the gap. The CDR3 extends over 12 amino acids. For the CDR3, the DNA is TGTGCCAGCAGTTCGATTTCTCGGGGCTACACCTTC. Its translation is CASSSISRGYTF.

This clonotype has a count of ten or more. This rearrangement joins TRBV7-3 to TRBJ1-1; D ambiguous. From germline, CDR1 is SGHTA and CDR2 FQGTGA. The V end lost 3 bases, the J end lost 3 bases, and 8 bases lay between the germline ends. The CDR3 length is 13 residues. The CDR3 is CASSFGRDTEAFF. CDR3 nucleotides: TGTGCCAGCAGCTTTGGCCGGGACACTGAAGCTTTCTTT.

The chain recombines TRBV12-3 or TRBV12-4 with TRBJ2-4, with TRBD2 as a possible D gene (6 bases). This CDR3 comprises 21 residues. The V and J ends lost 7 bases and 0 bases respectively, with 31 bases between them. Here the CDR3 DNA reads TGTGCCAGCACCTCCCTGGGCGGGACCGGCTGGCCGGGATTAGCCAAAAACATTCAGTACTTC. Translation gives CASTSLGGTGWPGLAKNIQYF.

The V call is TRBV5-4, the J call TRBJ2-3; 9 bases line up with TRBD1. CDR3 size: 16 residues. Germline lookup yields CDR1 SGHNT and CDR2 YYREEE (reference sequence). The V gene end was trimmed by 3 bases and the J gene end by 3 bases; junction bases not matched to a gene: 8. CDR3 amino acids: CASSSGRDRVTDTQYF. The CDR3, as DNA: TGTGCCAGCAGCTCAGGGCGGGACAGGGTTACAGATACGCAGTATTTT. Using reference TRBV5-4 and TRBJ2-3 for the parts outside the CDR3, the full variable domain is ETGVTQSPTHLIKTRGQQVTLRCSSQSGHNTVSWYQQALGQGPQFIFQYYREEENGRGNFPPRFSGLQFPNYSSELNVNALELDDSALYLCASSSGRDRVTDTQYFGPGTRLTVL.

This clonotype was detected ten times or more. CDR3 sequence: CAISGHPGSEAFF. In nucleotides, the CDR3 is TGTGCCATCAGCGGACACCCTGGATCTGAAGCTTTCTTT. V usage is TRBV10-3 and J usage is TRBJ1-1, with D possibly being TRBD1 (5 bases). The CDR3 sequence is 13 residues long. In germline, CDR1 is ENHRY, CDR2 SYGVKD. V lost 6 bases and J lost 6, with 14 bases in between.

The CDR3 loop is CASSSVTGANQPQHF. In nucleotides, the CDR3 is TGTGCCAGCAGCTCTGTAACAGGGGCTAATCAGCCCCAGCATTTT. The chain is built from TRBV7-2 and TRBJ1-5; 7 nucleotides line up with TRBD1. The CDR3 is 15 amino acids. In germline, CDR1 is SGHTA, CDR2 FQGNSA. After removal of 4 bases from V and 4 bases from J, the junction contained 7 bases not matched to a gene.

A few counts support this clonotype. This sequence joins TRBV20-1 and TRBJ2-5; D remains ambiguous. This CDR3 is 12 amino acids long. Germline assignment: CDR1 DFQATT and CDR2 SNEGSKA (reference sequence). V lost 3 bases, J lost 1 base, and 6 bases lay in between. In nucleotides, the CDR3 is TGCAGTGCTAGCCCAGTCCAAGAGACCCAGTACTTC. This encodes CSASPVQETQYF.

Only a few counts were recorded for this clonotype. The chain carries TRBV6-5 and TRBJ2-4; D gene ambiguous. Germline V lookup: CDR1 MNHEY, CDR2 SVGAGI. Deletions cut 7 bases from V and 0 bases from J, with 10 bases between. This CDR3 is built from 14 residues. CDR3 in amino acids: CASKSALAKNIQYF. The CDR3 region has the DNA TGTGCCAGCAAGTCAGCACTAGCCAAAAACATTCAGTACTTC.

The genes are TRBV4-2 and TRBJ2-3; 7 positions agree with TRBD2. The germline V gene encodes CDR1 LGHNA and CDR2 YNFKEQ. The CDR3 is made up of 18 amino acids. V lost 4 bases to trimming and J lost 1 base; unmatched junction nucleotides: 14. Written as DNA, the CDR3 is TGTGCCAGCAGCCCCCGTATTGAAGCGGGGTCTCGCACAGATACGCAGTATTTT. It is translated as CASSPRIEAGSRTDTQYF.